This TCR beta chain was observed in a study of regulatory T cells in long-lasting Graves disease. Whole-study results and caveats: Lower TCR diversity was seen in persistent Graves' patients than in newly diagnosed ones.

Trimming removed 5 bases at V and 4 bases at J, with 17 bases between. The germline CDR1 and CDR2 sequences are GTSNPN and SVGIG (reference sequence). This CDR3 has 14 amino acids. The time point here: persistent/refractory GD, antithyroid drugs over 5 years with positive TRAb. Following extraction of RNA from PBMCs, that RNA was used to make the TCR library. Xi'an, China, was home to the endocrinology department that provided patients. The TCR beta library used iRepertoire HTBI primers with Arm-PCR amplification of CDR3. Using its own MiXCR run on the multiplex PCR reads, TCRdb lists one record per CDR3 protein. The sample yields 700,000 or so distinct CDR3 sequences, about 32% seen once. On this clonotype: Its antigen is unidentified.

This chain links TRBV30 with TRBJ1-2; a possible D gene is TRBD1 (5 bases). This clonotype was obtained from a female donor with Graves disease. The starting material was peripheral blood mononuclear cells (PBMCs), obtained when the disease was refractory, from a patient treated with antithyroid drugs. The CDR3 protein is CAWAAPGLSYGYTF. The CDR3 DNA sequence: TGTGCCTGGGCGGCCCCAGGGCTAAGCTATGGCTACACCTTC.